These 10 T cell receptor beta chains were sequenced from one sample in a study of blood T cell repertoires in COVID-19. This table comes from immunoSEQ multiplex PCR, and its TCRdb copy is limited to in-frame clones, with some not included. The sample has 120,000 or so clones; 85% to 90% are singletons. The sample consisted of peripheral blood. These receptor sequences come from a man aged 45-65 years with acute or convalescent COVID-19.

This clone was observed at least ten times. The gene calls are TRBV19 and TRBJ2-2; 8 bases match TRBD1. V shed 9 bases, J shed 0 bases, and the junction held 3 bases outside the gene matches. The CDR3 contains 14 residues. Germline V gene data show CDR1 as LNHDA and CDR2 as SQIVND (reference sequence). This CDR3 reads CASRDRPNTGELFF. CDR3 nucleotides: TGTGCCAGCCGGGACAGGCCGAACACCGGGGAGCTGTTTTTT.

This clone was picked up one time. This chain joins TRBV6-4 and TRBJ2-1, with TRBD2 identical over 12 bases. J was trimmed by 8 bases and V by 6 bases; bases with no gene match: 8. Germline V lookup: CDR1 MRHNA, CDR2 SNTAGT. This CDR3 is 15 amino acids long. This CDR3 is CASSLTSGSFYEQFF. DNA for the CDR3: TGTGCCAGCAGCCTGACTAGCGGGAGTTTCTATGAGCAGTTCTTC.

In this sample, this clone turned up a few times. The DNA of the CDR3 is TGTGCCAGCAGCTTAGAGGTGACTAGCGGGCTCTACGAGCAGTACTTC. This sequence encodes CASSLEVTSGLYEQYF. The chain employs TRBV7-2 and TRBJ2-7; 10 nucleotides line up with TRBD2. After removal of 1 base from V and 3 bases from J, the junction contained 6 bases not matched to a gene. CDR3 length: 16 amino acids. Germline CDR1 is SGHTA and CDR2 is FQGNSA.

The chain has TRBV4-1 and TRBJ1-5; maybe TRBD1 (6 bases). The CDR3 spans 14 residues. V was pared by 5 bases and J by 3 bases, with 11 bases between. CDR1 and CDR2 from the germline V gene are MGHRA and YSYEKL. CDR3 residues: CASSDAGVNQPQHF. The DNA for the CDR3 is TGCGCCAGCAGCGACGCAGGGGTCAATCAGCCCCAGCATTTT.

The chain is built from TRBV6-5 and TRBJ2-3; D unresolved. Trimming left V 0 bases short and J 2 bases short, with 9 bases between. The CDR3 runs to 15 residues. Germline V gene lookup returns CDR1 MNHEY and CDR2 SVGAGI. CDR3 sequence reads: CASSYSDSFTDTQYF. CDR3 sequence (DNA): TGTGCCAGCAGTTACTCCGATAGCTTCACAGATACGCAGTATTTT.

The rearrangement links TRBV7-9 to TRBJ1-2; 9 bases map to TRBD1. J gave up 6 bases and V 5 bases, and 4 bases lay outside the gene matches. CDR1 is SEHNR and CDR2 is FQNEAQ in the germline V gene (reference sequence). This CDR3 is built from 13 residues. In nucleotides, the CDR3 is TGTGCCAGCAGCCTCCGGACAGGGGATGGCTACACCTTC. This codes for CASSLRTGDGYTF.

The rearrangement uses TRBV28 and TRBJ2-7; 12 bases map to TRBD2. CDR3 length: 14 residues. Unmatched junction bases numbered 4, after V lost 8 bases and J lost 2 bases. Germline V lookup: CDR1 MDHEN, CDR2 SYDVKM. CDR3 residues: CASLRTSGAYEQYF. In DNA form, the CDR3 reads TGTGCCAGCCTAAGGACTAGCGGGGCCTACGAGCAGTACTTC.

This sequence joins TRBV30 and TRBJ1-5, with 7 bases identical to TRBD1. Germline trimming cut 5 bases from V and 0 bases from J; bases unmatched to any gene: 7. This CDR3 spans 15 amino acids. Germline V CDR1 and CDR2: GTSNPN, SVGIG (reference sequence). The CDR3 reads CAWPPGQSSNQPQHF. Here the CDR3 DNA reads TGTGCCTGGCCCCCGGGACAGAGTAGCAATCAGCCCCAGCATTTT.

CDR3 residues: CASSQFGQGASYNSPLHF. In DNA, the CDR3 is TGCGCCAGCAGCCAATTTGGACAGGGGGCTTCCTATAATTCACCCCTCCACTTT. This chain links TRBV4-3 with TRBJ1-6; 11 nucleotides agree with TRBD1. Germline lookup yields CDR1 LGHNA and CDR2 YSLEER. Germline trimming cut 2 bases from V and 1 base from J; bases unmatched to any gene: 4. The CDR3 spans 18 residues.

V and J are TRBV7-2 and TRBJ1-1; 10 bases align to TRBD1. Germline lookup yields CDR1 SGHTA and CDR2 FQGNSA. Trimming at V came to 5 bases and at J to 11 bases, leaving 14 bases not matched to a gene. This CDR3 region has 15 residues. In DNA form, the CDR3 reads TGTGCCAGCAGCACTCCAACGACAGGGGGCCTCGAGGCTTTCTTT. This translates into CASSTPTTGGLEAFF.